The 13 T cell receptor beta chains presented below share a single source sample, sequenced in a study of cytomegalovirus exposure and HLA in healthy donors. The PCR contained 60 Vbeta and 13 Jbeta primers. Assay used: immunoSEQ multiplex PCR; TCRdb lists only in-frame clones, some missing. The sample has 200,000 or so clones; the top ten hold about 1%. Sequenced input: PBMCs. Receptor source: a girl aged 2-10 years in good health and CMV-seropositive.

V and J are TRBV19 and TRBJ2-7, with 7 bases that match TRBD1. The CDR3 sequence is 16 residues long. The V and J ends lost 3 bases and 2 bases, in that order; junction bases with no gene match: 10. Looked up from germline, CDR1 is LNHDA and CDR2 is SQIVND (reference sequence). The CDR3: CASSMTFRDRAYEQYF. DNA of the CDR3: TGTGCCAGTAGTATGACGTTTCGGGACAGAGCCTACGAGCAGTACTTC.

V and J are TRBV5-4 and TRBJ2-1; maybe TRBD2 (6 bases). Per germline, CDR1 SGHNT and CDR2 YYREEE (reference sequence). V was cut by 1 base and J by 4 bases, with 12 bases left in between. This CDR3 has 15 residues. The CDR3 DNA follows: TGTGCCAGCAGCTTGTGGGTGGGAGGATACAATGAGCAGTTCTTC. Its protein product is CASSLWVGGYNEQFF.

This rearrangement joins TRBV6-5 to TRBJ1-2; D ambiguous. CDR1 and CDR2 from the germline V gene are MNHEY and SVGAGI. Trimming stripped 6 bases from V and 6 bases from J, with 11 bases between. This CDR3 has 12 amino acids. The CDR3 spells CASSTQAHGYTF. The CDR3 DNA reads as TGTGCCAGCAGCACCCAGGCCCATGGCTACACCTTC.

The chain joins TRBV5-8 to TRBJ1-4, with TRBD1 matching over 7 bases. The germline CDR1 and CDR2 sequences are SGHTS and YDEGEE. V lost 4 bases to trimming and J lost 5 bases; unmatched junction nucleotides: 8. The CDR3 contains 15 residues. In nucleotides, the CDR3 is TGTGCCAGCAGCCCTAACAGGGGCTGGAATGAAAAACTGTTTTTT. Its translation: CASSPNRGWNEKLFF.

This sequence joins TRBV10-3 and TRBJ1-1; D ambiguous. The CDR3 is made up of 11 amino acids. Germline V gives CDR1 ENHRY, CDR2 SYGVKD. V lost 2 bases and J 6 bases, leaving 4 bases between the germline ends. DNA of the CDR3: TGTGCCATCAGTGAGCGGTCTGAAGCTTTCTTT. Translating it yields CAISERSEAFF.

J is TRBJ1-5 and V is TRBV7-6; D is perhaps TRBD1 (6 bases). Looked up from germline, CDR1 is SGHVS and CDR2 is FNYEAQ. V lost 1 base and J lost 4, with 14 bases in between. CDR3 length equals 16 residues. CDR3 residues: CASSLGIGGGNQPQHF. The CDR3 DNA is TGTGCCAGCAGCTTAGGCATAGGGGGTGGAAATCAGCCCCAGCATTTT.

V and J are TRBV20-1 and TRBJ1-1; tentatively, D is TRBD1 (5 bases). The ends were cut back, 5 bases at V and 6 bases at J, with 7 bases in the middle. From germline, CDR1 is DFQATT and CDR2 SNEGSKA (reference sequence). This CDR3 has 10 amino acids. DNA for the CDR3: TGCAGTGCTCTAGGGGCTGAAGCTTTCTTT. Protein: CSALGAEAFF.

V and J are TRBV9 and TRBJ2-2; D may be TRBD1 (5 bases). The CDR3 is made up of 15 amino acids. CDR1 SGDLS and CDR2 YYNGEE come from the germline V gene. V gave up 2 bases and J gave up 3 bases, with 11 bases separating them. Here the CDR3 DNA reads TGTGCCAGCAGCGTGAGCAGGGTCGACACCGGGGAGCTGTTTTTT. This translates into CASSVSRVDTGELFF.

The rearrangement links TRBV28 to TRBJ1-1, with D possibly TRBD1 on 5 matching bases. The CDR3 has 14 residues. V was shortened by 8 bases and J by 3 bases, with 16 bases between the two germline ends. CDR1 MDHEN and CDR2 SYDVKM come from the germline V gene. CDR3 residues: CASRQTLMYTEAFF. As DNA, the CDR3 is TGTGCCAGCCGACAGACCCTTATGTACACTGAAGCTTTCTTT.

The V gene is TRBV29-1, the J gene TRBJ2-3; TRBD1 is a possible D gene (6 bases). The V end was cut by 4 bases, the J end by 2 bases, with 19 bases between. CDR3 length equals 16 residues. The germline CDR1 and CDR2 sequences are SQVTM and ANQGSEA. CDR3 region: CSVGSPRGITTDTQYF. In nucleotides, the CDR3 is TGCAGCGTTGGCTCCCCCAGGGGCATAACCACAGATACGCAGTATTTT.

This chain joins TRBV29-1 and TRBJ2-3; possible D gene TRBD2, 6 bases. CDR1 is SQVTM, CDR2 ANQGSEA, per germline. The CDR3 is 14 amino acids. Trimming cost V 7 bases and J 1 base, with 15 bases left between them. The CDR3 spells CSARGLWGTDTQYF. DNA for the CDR3: TGCAGCGCCCGGGGACTGTGGGGCACAGATACGCAGTATTTT.

The chain uses TRBV7-2 and TRBJ2-2; TRBD2 is a possible D gene (5 bases). This CDR3 contains 14 residues. Germline-derived CDR1 and CDR2 are SGHTA and FQGNSA. Trimming cost V 4 bases and J 4 bases, with 10 bases left between them. CDR3 in DNA: TGTGCCAGCAGCTCCGTTACTAGCACCGGGGAGCTGTTTTTT. Protein sequence: CASSSVTSTGELFF.

The rearrangement links TRBV19 to TRBJ2-7, with 7 bases that match TRBD1. CDR1 and CDR2 (germline): LNHDA, SQIVND (reference sequence). The CDR3 runs 13 residues. V lost 5 bases, J lost 3 bases, and 4 bases stayed unmatched. CDR3 loop: CASSPGGDYEQYF. CDR3 bases: TGTGCCAGTAGTCCAGGGGGAGACTACGAGCAGTACTTC.